This passage covers 21 T cell receptor beta chains from one sample sequenced in a study of blood T cell repertoires in COVID-19. TCRdb's copy holds only in-frame clones and misses some; the assay was immunoSEQ multiplex PCR. The sample lists more than 200,000 clones, less than 90% occurring once. Sequenced sample: peripheral blood. These receptor sequences come from a woman of 80 years or more with COVID-19, enrolled during active disease.

The chain has TRBV30 and TRBJ1-3; D unclear. V was clipped by 0 bases and J by 7 bases, with 16 bases between them. The CDR3 spans 15 residues. CDR1 and CDR2 (germline): GTSNPN, SVGIG (reference sequence). The CDR3 loop is CAWSVLGRKENTIYF. In nucleotides, the CDR3 is TGTGCCTGGAGTGTATTGGGGAGGAAGGAGAACACCATATATTTT.

This clone was detected once. The chain combines TRBV18 with TRBJ2-2, with 7 bases fitting TRBD1. CDR3 length: 14 residues. V lost 4 bases and J lost 7; bases outside the gene matches: 6. The germline CDR1 and CDR2 sequences are KGHSH and LQKENI. CDR3 protein: CASSRDRVNGELFF. The CDR3 nucleotides are TGTGCCAGCTCACGAGACAGGGTTAACGGGGAGCTGTTTTTT.

The V call is TRBV7-2, the J call TRBJ2-7; 9 bases match TRBD2. J gave up 4 bases and V 2 bases, and 18 bases lay outside the gene matches. This CDR3 spans 19 amino acids. Germline V gene lookup returns CDR1 SGHTA and CDR2 FQGNSA. The CDR3 DNA reads as TGTGCCAGCAGCTTAACGGGCGCCAGCCGGGGACTAGCTAGGTACGAGCAGTACTTC. Its translation is CASSLTGASRGLARYEQYF.

This clone has a handful of counts. The sample holds other DNA sequences that translate to the same CDR3. The chain joins TRBV5-1 to TRBJ2-3; 12 nucleotides match TRBD1. In germline, CDR1 is SGHRS, CDR2 YFSETQ. The V segment lost 0 bases and the J segment 3 bases; nucleotides outside the gene matches: 2. CDR3 length: 16 residues. The CDR3: CASSLVGQGATDTQYF. For the CDR3, the DNA is TGCGCCAGCAGCTTGGTGGGACAGGGGGCAACAGATACGCAGTATTTT.

The DNA of the CDR3 is TGTGCCAGCAGTTTACCCCTAGCGGGGGGTTTTACCTACGAGCAGTACTTC. Protein: CASSLPLAGGFTYEQYF. This rearrangement joins TRBV28 to TRBJ2-7; 11 nucleotides agree with TRBD2. The CDR3 spans 17 residues. The trim removed 2 bases at V and 2 bases at J, leaving 8 bases unmatched. CDR1 and CDR2 from the germline V gene are MDHEN and SYDVKM. The full variable domain, rest sourced from reference TRBV28 and TRBJ2-7, is DVKVTQSSRYLVKRTGEKVFLECVQDMDHENMFWYRQDPGLGLRLIYFSYDVKMKEKGDIPEGYSVSREKKERFSLILESASTNQTSMYLCASSLPLAGGFTYEQYFGPGTRLTVT.

The V call is TRBV7-9, the J call TRBJ1-6, with D perhaps TRBD1 (6 bases). Trimming pared 0 bases from V and 7 bases from J, leaving 13 bases between. Germline lookup yields CDR1 SEHNR and CDR2 FQNEAQ (reference sequence). CDR3 size: 16 residues. CDR3 nucleotide sequence: TGTGCCAGCAGCTTAGCTGGGGGGGCGAACAATTCACCCCTCCACTTT. Its protein product is CASSLAGGANNSPLHF.

This clone has just one count. V gene TRBV10-3 combines with J gene TRBJ2-3, with no clear D. Between the trimmed V and J ends, which lost 3 bases and 8 bases, there was a span of 6 bases. Germline CDR1 and CDR2: ENHRY and SYGVKD. The CDR3 extends over 11 amino acids. The CDR3 is CAISEPGTQYF. The CDR3 DNA is TGTGCCATCAGTGAACCCGGTACGCAGTATTTT.

This sequence joins TRBV30 and TRBJ2-1; 10 bases are shared with TRBD1. Germline assignment: CDR1 GTSNPN and CDR2 SVGIG (reference sequence). The CDR3 runs to 17 residues. J was trimmed by 2 bases and V by 1 base; bases with no gene match: 8. CDR3 bases: TGTGCCTGGAGTGCGCGACCGGGACAGGGGACCTACAATGAGCAGTTCTTC. Translation: CAWSARPGQGTYNEQFF.

V and J are TRBV10-1 and TRBJ2-5; D not certain. With 0 bases removed from V and 7 bases from J, the gap between germline ends came to 6 bases. CDR3 size: 12 residues. Germline-derived CDR1 and CDR2 are WNHNN and SYGVQD (reference sequence). This CDR3 is CASSESGGTQYF. In DNA, the CDR3 is TGCGCCAGCAGTGAGTCAGGCGGGACCCAGTACTTC.

J is TRBJ2-2 and V is TRBV21-1; TRBD1 is the table's D call and was not checked against the DNA. TRBV21-1 is a listed pseudogene. The length of the CDR3 is 17 residues. CDR3 loop: CETGVNQYGTNTGELFF. The CDR3 DNA reads as TGTGAAACAGGGGTAAATCAATATGGGACAAACACCGGGGAGCTGTTTTTT.

Written as DNA, the CDR3 is TGTGCCAGCGGACAACAAGGGGACAGGGGGCGAGGAGGGTACACCTTC. This sequence encodes CASGQQGDRGRGGYTF. The genes are TRBV27 and TRBJ1-2; the match to TRBD1 covers 12 bases. Germline trimming cut 8 bases from V and 11 bases from J; bases unmatched to any gene: 18. In germline, CDR1 is MNHEY, CDR2 SMNVEV (reference sequence). The CDR3 loop spans 16 amino acids.

The chain joins TRBV7-9 to TRBJ1-1, with 7 bases identical to TRBD1. V lost 5 bases, J lost 2 bases, and 11 bases stayed unmatched. The germline V gene encodes CDR1 SEHNR and CDR2 FQNEAQ (reference sequence). The CDR3 sequence is 16 residues long. The CDR3 coding sequence is TGTGCCAGCAGCCTCAGGGGCGGGACAGCTAACACTGAAGCTTTCTTT. Residues: CASSLRGGTANTEAFF.

J is TRBJ1-1 and V is TRBV6-6; the D gene is possibly TRBD1 (6 bases). The CDR3 sequence is 14 residues long. CDR1 MNHNY and CDR2 SVGAGI come from the germline V gene (reference sequence). Trimming took 2 bases from V and 1 from J, leaving 8 bases between them. As DNA, the CDR3 is TGTGCCAGCAGTTACGCAGGGGAGAACACTGAAGCTTTCTTT. Its translation is CASSYAGENTEAFF.

A single count supports this clone. In DNA form, the CDR3 reads TGCGCCAGCAGCTGGGACAGTTATCAGCCCCAGCATTTT. It codes for CASSWDSYQPQHF. This sequence joins TRBV5-1 and TRBJ1-5; 7 nucleotides agree with TRBD1. V shed 3 bases and J 5 bases; nucleotides not matched to a gene: 2. The CDR3 consists of 13 residues. From germline, CDR1 is SGHRS and CDR2 YFSETQ.

V gene TRBV2 combines with J gene TRBJ1-1; 9 bases agree with TRBD1. V gave up 6 bases and J gave up 6 bases; unmatched junction bases: 14. This CDR3 has 16 amino acids. Germline V gene lookup returns CDR1 SNHLY and CDR2 FYNNEI. The CDR3 DNA reads as TGTGCCAGCAGGGTTTGGGGACAGGGAATCGTGGCTGAAGCTTTCTTT. Its protein is CASRVWGQGIVAEAFF.

The chain couples TRBV9 to TRBJ2-2, with TRBD1 matching 8 bases. V lost 4 bases, J lost 5 bases, and 7 bases stayed unmatched. Germline V gives CDR1 SGDLS, CDR2 YYNGEE. The CDR3 consists of 15 residues. CDR3 bases: TGTGCCAGCAGCCTACATGGACAGGGAACCGGGGAGCTGTTTTTT. This translates into CASSLHGQGTGELFF.

This sequence joins TRBV5-4 and TRBJ2-3, with D possibly being TRBD2 (6 bases). Germline CDR1 reads SGHNT; CDR2 reads YYREEE (reference sequence). Trimming cost V 0 bases and J 5 bases, with 13 bases left between them. CDR3 length: 15 residues. The CDR3 spells CASSLVRTGGDTQYF. The CDR3 region has the DNA TGTGCCAGCAGCTTGGTGCGTACCGGGGGAGATACGCAGTATTTT.

This chain joins TRBV19 and TRBJ2-3, with 10 positions matching TRBD1. V dropped 5 bases and J dropped 2; count of bases not matched to a gene: 7. CDR1 and CDR2 (germline): LNHDA, SQIVND (reference sequence). The CDR3 has 16 amino acids. In nucleotides, the CDR3 is TGTGCCAGTAGTGCTCCCGGACAGGGGGTCACAGATACGCAGTATTTT. Protein: CASSAPGQGVTDTQYF.

V gene TRBV5-4 combines with J gene TRBJ1-5, with TRBD1 identical over 9 bases. V was clipped by 4 bases and J by 1 base; unmatched bases: 6. Germline V gene sequence: CDR1 SGHNT, CDR2 YYREEE (reference sequence). The CDR3 is made up of 16 amino acids. Here the CDR3 DNA reads TGTGCCAGCAGCGTAGGGACAGGGAGGAGCAATCAGCCCCAGCATTTT. Translation gives CASSVGTGRSNQPQHF.

The table lists this clone with a count of one. The gene calls are TRBV7-2 and TRBJ2-1; D is perhaps TRBD1 (6 bases). V was cut by 6 bases and J by 0 bases, with 12 bases left in between. In germline, CDR1 is SGHTA, CDR2 FQGNSA. CDR3 size: 15 residues. The CDR3 loop reads CASSTTGSSYNEQFF. The CDR3, as DNA: TGTGCCAGCAGTACCACAGGGAGCTCCTACAATGAGCAGTTCTTC.

The chain couples TRBV11-3 to TRBJ2-2, with no clear D. Germline values: CDR1 SGHNT, CDR2 YENEEA. V gave up 3 bases and J gave up 6 bases, with 14 bases separating them. The CDR3 contains 15 residues. The CDR3: CASSLSGTGPGELFF. CDR3 DNA: TGTGCCAGCAGCTTGTCAGGAACTGGTCCCGGGGAGCTGTTTTTT.